The TCR beta chain described here comes from a study of regulatory T cells in long-lasting Graves disease. The time point: newly diagnosed GD, antithyroid drugs for less than 3 months. The TCR library used RNA extracted from PBMCs. Findings and limits, study-wide: When disease was persistent, TRBV28, TRBJ1-2 and TRBJ2-5 were the favored segments. New patients shared about a thousand public clonotypes, fewer than the roughly 2,500 shared by persistent patients.

Notes on this clonotype: Its antigen remains unknown.

Construction of the TCR beta libraries employed iRepertoire HTBI primers in conjunction with Arm-PCR of CDR3 regions. Via MiXCR, TCRdb re-called the multiplex PCR reads, giving one row per CDR3 protein. The table includes about 440,000 distinct CDR3 sequences, 16% detected once. Trimming left V 5 bases short and J 1 base short, with 12 bases between. The CDR3 has 14 residues. Germline-derived CDR1 and CDR2 are DFQATT and SNEGSKA (reference sequence). This sample also appeared in a second study, on T cells in Graves' hyperthyroidism and ophthalmopathy. That study reports: Graves' hyperthyroidism is called stable when ophthalmopathy does not progress within 18 months.

The chain links TRBV20-1 to TRBJ2-1; D is perhaps TRBD2 (6 bases). The sample consisted of peripheral blood mononuclear cells (PBMCs), taken at new diagnosis, from a patient treated with antithyroid drugs. This receptor was identified in a woman aged 25-40 years with Graves disease. The CDR3 spells CSARLVRSYNEQFF. The CDR3 DNA reads as TGCAGTGCTCGACTAGTTCGATCCTACAATGAGCAGTTCTTC.